Listed below are T cell receptor beta chains from one sample, sequenced in a study of control samples from healthy donors and cancer patients. Sequenced by immunoSEQ multiplex PCR; TCRdb stores in-frame clones only, minus some. The sample shows some 140,000 clones, around nine tenths of them seen only once. What was sequenced was blood. The origin of the receptors is a young man in good health. Both conserved end residues are part of each CDR3. D genes are given only for firm matches. Clone size is shown for a subset of rows, as once, few, many or a class of expanded clone.

j_call d_call v_call clone_size cdr3_nt cdr3_aa
TRBJ2-7 TRBD2 TRBV6-1 . TGTGCCAGCAGTGAGGAAGCGGGAGCCGCCTACGAGCAGTACTTC CASSEEAGAAYEQYF
TRBJ1-2 TRBD1 TRBV24-1 . TGTGCCACCAGTGATTCCCGACAGGGAGAAGCGTCGGTTTATGGCTACACCTTC CATSDSRQGEASVYGYTF
TRBJ1-1 TRBD1 TRBV11-2 . TGTGCCAGCAGCCGCGGCACCGGGACAGGGGGCACTGAAGCTTTCTTT CASSRGTGTGGTEAFF
TRBJ2-1 TRBD2 TRBV27 . TGTGCCAGCACCTCTTGTGGCCACACCCTTCCAGCGGGGGACAATGAGCAGTTCTTC CASTSCGHTLPAGDNEQFF
TRBJ1-4 . TRBV7-8 . TGTGCCAGCAGCTTAGCGCGTTTAACCTTGGGGGAAAAACTGTTTTTT CASSLARLTLGEKLFF
TRBJ2-1 TRBD2 TRBV11-2 . TGTGCCAGCATGATTACTGGGGCGGGAGCAGTCGATGAGCAGTTCTTC CASMITGAGAVDEQFF
TRBJ2-1 TRBD2 TRBV27 few TGTGCCAGCAGTACCCGCGGGGGACCAGGCGAGTTCTTC CASSTRGGPGEFF
TRBJ1-2 TRBD1 TRBV27 . TGTGCCAGCAGTTTTGTTCCAGGGGGTCCGGTCCCGGGGTATGGCTACACCTTC CASSFVPGGPVPGYGYTF
TRBJ2-2 . TRBV24-1 . TGTGCCACCAGTGACAGGGCCTTTACTTCGGGGGAGCTGTTTTTT CATSDRAFTSGELFF
TRBJ2-7 . TRBV5-5 . TGTGCCAGCAGCTTGGGCGGCGGCCTTATGGACAAATCCTACGAGCAGTACTTC CASSLGGGLMDKSYEQYF
TRBJ2-1 . TRBV18 . TGTGCCAGCTCACCGATTCGACAGGCCTCCTACAATGAGCAGTTCTTC CASSPIRQASYNEQFF
TRBJ2-1 TRBD2 TRBV4-1 . TGCGCCAGCAGCCAAGATATAGCGGGATTCCTCGGAGAGCAGTTCTTC CASSQDIAGFLGEQFF
TRBJ1-1 . TRBV30 once TGTGCCTGGAGAATAGGGATGAACACTGAAGCTTTCTTT CAWRIGMNTEAFF
TRBJ1-5 . TRBV12-3/TRBV12-4 . TGTGCCAGCAGTTTATCGCGGGGTCAGCCCCAGCATTTT CASSLSRGQPQHF
TRBJ1-1 . TRBV19 . TGTGCCAGTAGTCGAGGGGCGCTGAGCACTGAAGCTTTCTTT CASSRGALSTEAFF
TRBJ1-4 TRBD1 TRBV2 . TGTGCCAGCAGCCAAAGATTGGACAGGGGTAATGAAAAACTGTTTTTT CASSQRLDRGNEKLFF
TRBJ1-2 TRBD1 TRBV7-2 . TGTGCCAGCAGCTCGGGACAGGGGGGCTATGGCTACACCTTC CASSSGQGGYGYTF
TRBJ2-2 . TRBV10-3 . TGTGCCATCAGTGAGTTCCCGGGGAACACCGGGGAGCTGTTTTTT CAISEFPGNTGELFF
TRBJ2-5 . TRBV5-6 . TGTGCCAGCAGCGCCTCCGGGACTTGGGGGAACCAAGAGACCCAGTACTTC CASSASGTWGNQETQYF
TRBJ2-1 . TRBV5-8 once TGTGCCAGCAGCTTGTCGGGAAACTCCTACAATGAGCAGTTCTTC CASSLSGNSYNEQFF
TRBJ2-1 . TRBV15 . TGTGCCACCAGCAGAGTTTTAGCTGGAAATGAGCAGTTCTTC CATSRVLAGNEQFF
TRBJ1-5 . TRBV15 . TGTGCCACCAGCCGGTCCGGGATCCCAAATCAGCCCCAGCATTTT CATSRSGIPNQPQHF
TRBJ1-1 . TRBV6-5 . TGTGCCAGCAGTAACCCATCTGGCACCTCATTCTTT CASSNPSGTSFF
TRBJ2-4 . TRBV28 . TGTGCCAGCTCTGTGGTGGCAGGGGTGAACATTCAGTACTTC CASSVVAGVNIQYF
TRBJ2-3 . TRBV2 . TGTGCCAGCACCTATGCTCTCACAGATACGCAGTATTTT CASTYALTDTQYF
TRBJ1-2 TRBD1 TRBV30 . TGTGCCTGGGGAAGACAGGGGGTTGCTTCTAACTATGGCTACACCTTC CAWGRQGVASNYGYTF
TRBJ2-7 . TRBV5-1 . TGCGCCAGCAGCTTGGATGGACAGCCCTACGAGCAGTACTTC CASSLDGQPYEQYF
TRBJ1-2 TRBD1 TRBV3-1/TRBV3-2 . TGTGCCAGCAGCCAAGAAGGGGGCCGTGGCTACACCTTC CASSQEGGRGYTF
TRBJ2-7 . TRBV5-6 . TGTGCCAGCAGCCCTATTGGAGGGAGCCACGAGCAGTACTTC CASSPIGGSHEQYF
TRBJ2-1 . TRBV6-4 . TGTGCCAGCAGGGAAGGGGGGAGCTCCTACAATGAGCAGTTCTTC CASREGGSSYNEQFF
TRBJ2-3 TRBD2 TRBV10-3 . TGTGCCATCAGTGGGACTAGCGGGAGAGTAACAGATACGCAGTATTTT CAISGTSGRVTDTQYF
TRBJ1-1 . TRBV19 . TGTGCCAGTAGTATAAGCTTACGGAACACTGAAGCTTTCTTT CASSISLRNTEAFF
TRBJ2-5 TRBD2 TRBV11-2 . TGTGCCAGCAGCTTACCTAGTTCGACTAGCGGGAGATCGGAGACCCAGTACTTC CASSLPSSTSGRSETQYF